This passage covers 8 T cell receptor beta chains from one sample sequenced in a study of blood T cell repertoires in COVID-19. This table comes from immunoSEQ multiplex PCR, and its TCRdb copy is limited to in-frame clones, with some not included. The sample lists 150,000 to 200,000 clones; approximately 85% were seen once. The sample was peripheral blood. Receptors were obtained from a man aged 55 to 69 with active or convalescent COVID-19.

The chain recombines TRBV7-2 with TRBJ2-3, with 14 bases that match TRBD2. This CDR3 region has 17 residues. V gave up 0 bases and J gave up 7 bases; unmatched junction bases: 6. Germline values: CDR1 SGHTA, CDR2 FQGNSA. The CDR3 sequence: CASSLAGLAGGLNTQYF. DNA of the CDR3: TGTGCCAGCAGCTTAGCAGGACTAGCGGGGGGCCTAAATACGCAGTATTTT.

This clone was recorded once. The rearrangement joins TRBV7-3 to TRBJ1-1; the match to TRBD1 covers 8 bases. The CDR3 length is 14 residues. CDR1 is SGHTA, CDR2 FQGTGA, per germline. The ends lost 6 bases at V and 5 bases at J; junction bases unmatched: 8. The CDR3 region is CASSQDRVSTEAFF. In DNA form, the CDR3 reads TGTGCCAGCAGTCAGGACAGGGTGTCGACTGAAGCTTTCTTT.

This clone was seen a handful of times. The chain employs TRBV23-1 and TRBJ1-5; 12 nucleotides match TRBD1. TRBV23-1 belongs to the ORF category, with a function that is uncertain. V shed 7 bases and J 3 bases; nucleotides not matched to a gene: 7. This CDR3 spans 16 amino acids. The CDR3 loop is CASTPQGQGANQPQHF. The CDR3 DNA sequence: TGCGCCAGCACCCCCCAGGGACAGGGGGCCAATCAGCCCCAGCATTTT.

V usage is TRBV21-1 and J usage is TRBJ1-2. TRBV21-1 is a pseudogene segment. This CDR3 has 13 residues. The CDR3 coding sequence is TGTGCCAGCAGCAAGGAGGGCCCGAGAGGCTACACCTTC. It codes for CASSKEGPRGYTF.

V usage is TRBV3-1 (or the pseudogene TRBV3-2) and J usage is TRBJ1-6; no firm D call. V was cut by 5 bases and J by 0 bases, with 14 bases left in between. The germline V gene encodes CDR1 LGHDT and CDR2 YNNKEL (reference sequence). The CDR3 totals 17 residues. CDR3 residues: CASSDHAGSSYNSPLHF. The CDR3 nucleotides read TGTGCCAGCAGCGATCATGCAGGCAGCTCCTATAATTCACCCCTCCACTTT.

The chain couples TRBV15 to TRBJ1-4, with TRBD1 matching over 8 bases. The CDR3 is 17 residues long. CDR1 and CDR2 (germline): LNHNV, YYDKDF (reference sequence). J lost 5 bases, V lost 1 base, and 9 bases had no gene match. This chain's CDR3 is CATSRGGNRGTNEKLFF. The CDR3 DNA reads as TGTGCCACCAGCAGAGGGGGAAACAGGGGGACGAATGAAAAACTGTTTTTT.

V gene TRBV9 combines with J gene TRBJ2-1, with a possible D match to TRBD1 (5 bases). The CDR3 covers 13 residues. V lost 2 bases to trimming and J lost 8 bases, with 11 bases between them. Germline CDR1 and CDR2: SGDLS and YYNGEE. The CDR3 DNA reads TGTGCCAGCAGCGTTAGGGTAGGGGATGAGCAGTTCTTC. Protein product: CASSVRVGDEQFF.

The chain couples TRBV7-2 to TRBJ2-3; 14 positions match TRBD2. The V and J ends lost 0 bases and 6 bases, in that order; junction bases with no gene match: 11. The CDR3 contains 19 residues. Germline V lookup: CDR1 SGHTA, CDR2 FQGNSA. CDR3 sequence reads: CASSLAILTSGRASDTQYF. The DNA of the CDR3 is TGTGCCAGCAGCTTAGCGATATTGACTAGCGGGAGGGCCTCTGATACGCAGTATTTT. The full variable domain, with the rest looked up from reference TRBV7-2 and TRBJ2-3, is GAGVSQSPSNKVTEKGKDVELRCDPISGHTALYWYRQSLGQGLEFLIYFQGNSAPDKSGLPSDRFSAERTGGSVSTLTIQRTQQEDSAVYLCASSLAILTSGRASDTQYFGPGTRLTVL.